This TCR beta chain was sequenced for a study of blood T cell repertoires in COVID-19. For the study at large: Samples taken during acute and convalescent COVID-19 were collected in the United States, Italy and Spain.

Each recovered donor of Cohort 3 presented with two negative PCRs, clearance, or symptom resolution. Germline-derived CDR1 and CDR2 are SGHTA and FQGNSA. The V gene lost 0 bases and the J gene lost 6 bases, with 14 bases spanning the gap. The CDR3 has 15 amino acids. This clone was seen a handful of times. TCRdb's table, derived via immunoSEQ multiplex PCR, lists solely in-frame clones and lacks some. The sample yields approximately 470,000 clones, roughly 90% seen once. This chain connects TRBV7-2 to TRBJ1-2; the D is unclear. The clonotype comes from a woman in her late teens or twenties who had recovered from COVID-19. Sequencing was done on a sample of PBMCs or T cells enriched from blood (not recorded which). The CDR3 DNA reads as TGTGCCAGCAGCTTAGCAGGAGAGGAGCCCCATGGCTACACCTTC. It is translated as CASSLAGEEPHGYTF.